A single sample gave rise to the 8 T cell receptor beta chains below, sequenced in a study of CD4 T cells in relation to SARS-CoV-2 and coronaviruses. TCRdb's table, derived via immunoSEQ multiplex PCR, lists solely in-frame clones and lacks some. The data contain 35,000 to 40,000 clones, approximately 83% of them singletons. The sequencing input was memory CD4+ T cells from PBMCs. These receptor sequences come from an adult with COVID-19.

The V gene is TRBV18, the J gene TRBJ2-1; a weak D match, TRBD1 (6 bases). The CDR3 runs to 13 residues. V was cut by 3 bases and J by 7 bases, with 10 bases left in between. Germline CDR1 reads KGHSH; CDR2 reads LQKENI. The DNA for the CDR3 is TGTGCCAGCTCACCGGGTAGGGGGAATGAGCAGTTCTTC. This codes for CASSPGRGNEQFF.

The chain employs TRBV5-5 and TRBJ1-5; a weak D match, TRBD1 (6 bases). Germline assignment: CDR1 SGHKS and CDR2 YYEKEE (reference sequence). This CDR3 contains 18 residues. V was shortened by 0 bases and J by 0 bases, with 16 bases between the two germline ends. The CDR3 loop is CASSLGPLGTHSNQPQHF. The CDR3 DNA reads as TGTGCCAGCAGCTTGGGGCCTTTAGGGACACATAGCAATCAGCCCCAGCATTTT.

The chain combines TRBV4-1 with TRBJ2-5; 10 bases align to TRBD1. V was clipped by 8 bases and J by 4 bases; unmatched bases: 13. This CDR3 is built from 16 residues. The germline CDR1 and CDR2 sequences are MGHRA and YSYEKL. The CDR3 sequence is CASRRQVGDRGETQYF. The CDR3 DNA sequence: TGCGCCAGCCGACGCCAGGTCGGGGACAGGGGAGAGACCCAGTACTTC.

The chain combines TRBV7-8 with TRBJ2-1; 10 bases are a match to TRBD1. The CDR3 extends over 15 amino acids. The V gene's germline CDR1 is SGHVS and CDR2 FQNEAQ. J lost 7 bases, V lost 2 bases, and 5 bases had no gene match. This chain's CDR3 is CASSLFGTGVNEQFF. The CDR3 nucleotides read TGTGCCAGCAGCTTATTCGGGACAGGGGTTAATGAGCAGTTCTTC.

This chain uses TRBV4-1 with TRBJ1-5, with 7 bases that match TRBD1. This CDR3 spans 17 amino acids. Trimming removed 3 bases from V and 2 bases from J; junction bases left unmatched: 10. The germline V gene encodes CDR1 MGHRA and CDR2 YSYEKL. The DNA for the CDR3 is TGCGCCAGCAGCCATGGGACAGTCGTAAGGGGCAATCAGCCCCAGCATTTT. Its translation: CASSHGTVVRGNQPQHF.

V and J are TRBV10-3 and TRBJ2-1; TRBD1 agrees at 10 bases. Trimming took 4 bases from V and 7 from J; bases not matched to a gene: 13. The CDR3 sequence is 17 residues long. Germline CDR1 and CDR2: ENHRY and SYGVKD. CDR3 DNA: TGTGCCATCAGTGGACAGTCCCGGGACAGGGGAGGGAATGAGCAGTTCTTC. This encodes CAISGQSRDRGGNEQFF.

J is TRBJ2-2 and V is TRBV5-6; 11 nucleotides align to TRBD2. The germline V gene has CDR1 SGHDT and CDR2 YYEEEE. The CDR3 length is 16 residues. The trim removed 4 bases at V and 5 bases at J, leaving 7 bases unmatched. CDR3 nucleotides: TGTGCCAGCAGCAGAGCTAGCGGGAGGCCAACCGGGGAGCTGTTTTTT. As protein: CASSRASGRPTGELFF. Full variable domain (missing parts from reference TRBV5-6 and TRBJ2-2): DAGVTQSPTHLIKTRGQQVTLRCSPKSGHDTVSWYQQALGQGPQFIFQYYEEEERQRGNFPDRFSGHQFPNYSSELNVNALLLGDSALYLCASSRASGRPTGELFFGEGSRLTVL.

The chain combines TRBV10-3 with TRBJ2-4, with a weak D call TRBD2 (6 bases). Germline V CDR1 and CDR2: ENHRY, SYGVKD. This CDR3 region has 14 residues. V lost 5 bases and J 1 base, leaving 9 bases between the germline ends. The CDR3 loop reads CAISTGTAKNIQYF. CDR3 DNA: TGTGCCATCAGTACCGGGACTGCCAAAAACATTCAGTACTTC.